The 15 T cell receptor beta chains listed next were all sequenced from one sample in a study of cytomegalovirus exposure and HLA in healthy donors. The PCR used 60 Vbeta and 13 Jbeta primers. Some clones are missing from TCRdb's copy, which holds only in-frame ones; the method was immunoSEQ multiplex PCR. The sample contains around 150,000 clones, 65% to 75% of which appear only once. Specimen: PBMCs. All receptors derive from a man between 60 and 75 years old in good health and CMV-seronegative.

CDR3 sequence: CASSEEGGHSYEQYF. CDR3 DNA sequence: TGTGCCAGCAGTGAAGAGGGCGGACACTCCTACGAGCAGTACTTC. The chain links TRBV2 to TRBJ2-7; the D gene is possibly TRBD1 (5 bases). There are 15 residues in the CDR3. CDR1 is SNHLY and CDR2 is FYNNEI in the germline V gene. The germline V and J ends were trimmed by 1 base and 0 bases, with 10 bases remaining between them.

The chain has TRBV19 and TRBJ2-1; TRBD2 matches 7 bases. Germline assignment: CDR1 LNHDA and CDR2 SQIVND (reference sequence). The CDR3 has 14 residues. Trimming removed 3 bases from V and 6 bases from J; junction bases left unmatched: 5. The CDR3 region has the DNA TGTGCCAGTAGTATCAGCCTAGCGGTCAATGAGCAGTTCTTC. Translating gives CASSISLAVNEQFF.

The chain has TRBV7-9 and TRBJ1-4, with D unclear. The CDR3 is 13 residues long. The ends were cut back, 5 bases at V and 8 bases at J, with 12 bases in the middle. Germline V gives CDR1 SEHNR, CDR2 FQNEAQ (reference sequence). The CDR3 reads CASSLPPEEKLFF. In nucleotides, the CDR3 is TGTGCCAGCAGCCTTCCACCCGAGGAAAAACTGTTTTTT. Supplemented by reference TRBV7-9 and TRBJ1-4, the full variable domain reads DTGVSQNPRHKITKRGQNVTFRCDPISEHNRLYWYRQTLGQGPEFLTYFQNEAQLEKSRLLSDRFSAERPKGSFSTLEIQRTEQGDSAMYLCASSLPPEEKLFFGSGTQLSVL.

The V and J genes are TRBV28 and TRBJ2-1, with TRBD2 matching over 13 bases. J lost 7 bases, V lost 4 bases, and 7 bases had no gene match. This CDR3 region has 16 residues. The V gene's germline CDR1 is MDHEN and CDR2 SYDVKM. The DNA for the CDR3 is TGTGCCAGCAGTTCCGCGGGACTAGCGGGATTAAATGAGCAGTTCTTC. Its protein product is CASSSAGLAGLNEQFF.

This clone has only a few counts. The rearrangement joins TRBV5-1 to TRBJ1-1; 7 positions agree with TRBD1. Germline CDR1 is SGHRS and CDR2 is YFSETQ. The CDR3 length is 14 residues. Trimming removed 4 bases from V and 3 bases from J; junction bases left unmatched: 6. The CDR3 region has the DNA TGCGCCAGCAGCACAATTACAGGGGACACTGAAGCTTTCTTT. Protein product: CASSTITGDTEAFF.

The chain carries TRBV28 and TRBJ2-7; D might be TRBD1 (5 bases). The germline V and J ends were trimmed by 3 bases and 2 bases, with 11 bases remaining between them. The CDR3 covers 14 residues. Germline CDR1 MDHEN, CDR2 SYDVKM. In DNA form, the CDR3 reads TGTGCCAGCAGTTTCGGGCAGGGAACCTACGAGCAGTACTTC. This codes for CASSFGQGTYEQYF.

This clone has only a few counts. The rearrangement uses TRBV27 and TRBJ1-2, with TRBD1 matching over 7 bases. Germline V gene lookup returns CDR1 MNHEY and CDR2 SMNVEV (reference sequence). Trimming cost V 8 bases and J 5 bases; bases outside gene matches: 8. The CDR3 spans 13 residues. This chain's CDR3 is CASRQGNYYGYTF. DNA of the CDR3: TGTGCCAGCCGACAGGGAAACTATTATGGCTACACCTTC.

The rearrangement uses TRBV19 and TRBJ1-1; 9 bases agree with TRBD1. Germline values: CDR1 LNHDA, CDR2 SQIVND (reference sequence). V lost 5 bases and J lost 1; bases outside the gene matches: 8. This CDR3 region has 16 residues. The CDR3 reads CASSLLQGARNTEAFF. CDR3 nucleotide sequence: TGTGCCAGTAGTTTGTTACAGGGGGCGCGGAACACTGAAGCTTTCTTT.

The chain recombines TRBV7-9 with TRBJ2-1; 9 bases are shared with TRBD1. Germline CDR1 reads SEHNR; CDR2 reads FQNEAQ (reference sequence). The CDR3 loop spans 15 amino acids. Trimming removed 4 bases from V and 8 bases from J; junction bases left unmatched: 9. The CDR3 loop reads CASSSGTGPQYEQFF. DNA of the CDR3: TGTGCCAGCAGCTCCGGGACAGGGCCCCAATATGAGCAGTTCTTC.

CDR3 residues: CASSQEGDRANEQYF. Here the CDR3 DNA reads TGCGCCAGCAGCCAAGAAGGGGACAGGGCCAACGAGCAGTACTTC. The chain recombines TRBV4-1 with TRBJ2-5, with 9 positions matching TRBD1. The J call may be mistaken, given a closer DNA end match to TRBJ2-7. The CDR3 runs 15 residues. Per the germline V gene, CDR1 is MGHRA and CDR2 is YSYEKL.

V and J are TRBV5-6 and TRBJ1-1; D gene ambiguous. The CDR3 is 15 residues long. CDR1 and CDR2 (germline): SGHDT, YYEEEE. Trimming removed 3 bases from V and 1 base from J, with 13 bases in between. The CDR3 nucleotides read TGTGCCAGCAGCTCCTCGTGGGCCCCGAACACTGAAGCTTTCTTT. Residues: CASSSSWAPNTEAFF.

This clone appeared a few times. Other DNA variants within this sample encode the same CDR3. V and J are TRBV5-1 and TRBJ2-1; 10 nucleotides agree with TRBD2. Germline V gives CDR1 SGHRS, CDR2 YFSETQ. Trimming at V came to 4 bases and at J to 0 bases, leaving 4 bases not matched to a gene. The CDR3 sequence is 16 residues long. Written as DNA, the CDR3 is TGCGCCAGCAGCGCATCTAGCGGGAGCTCCTACAATGAGCAGTTCTTC. Translation: CASSASSGSSYNEQFF.

This clone showed up just a few times. J is TRBJ1-5 and V is TRBV4-1; TRBD1 might be the D (6 bases). Germline V lookup: CDR1 MGHRA, CDR2 YSYEKL. The CDR3 has 16 residues. V was cut by 0 bases and J by 7 bases, with 16 bases left in between. The CDR3 DNA follows: TGCGCCAGCAGCCAAGAAGGGGGGGCGGAAGAACAGCCCCAGCATTTT. Protein: CASSQEGGAEEQPQHF.

This rearrangement joins TRBV6-1 to TRBJ1-4; 7 bases align to TRBD1. V dropped 2 bases and J dropped 3; count of bases not matched to a gene: 9. The germline CDR1 and CDR2 sequences are MNHNS and SASEGT. This CDR3 comprises 17 residues. The chain's CDR3 is CASSERAGGRANEKLFF. The CDR3 bases are TGTGCCAGCAGTGAAAGGGCAGGGGGTCGAGCTAATGAAAAACTGTTTTTT.

V gene TRBV6-1 combines with J gene TRBJ2-2, with TRBD1 identical over 9 bases. With V trimmed by 3 bases and J by 4 bases, 3 bases remained unmatched. Per the germline V gene, CDR1 is MNHNS and CDR2 is SASEGT. The length of the CDR3 is 15 residues. The CDR3 here is CASSDRQGGTGELFF. The CDR3 coding sequence is TGTGCCAGCAGTGACAGACAGGGGGGCACCGGGGAGCTGTTTTTT.